Below, 11 T cell receptor beta chains from the same sample are listed, as sequenced in a study of long-term antiretroviral therapy in people with HIV. At the survey level, the v3.0 immunoSEQ assay was run. Data came from immunoSEQ multiplex PCR; TCRdb stores just in-frame clones and leaves some out. In the table there are some 16,000 clones, just over 75% of which are singletons. This specimen consisted of unsorted PBMCs, obtained 2.1 years after starting antiretroviral therapy. The receptors were gathered from a man aged 35-49 years with HIV.

V and J are TRBV10-3 and TRBJ1-2, with 7 bases that match TRBD1. This CDR3 is built from 13 residues. CDR1 is ENHRY, CDR2 SYGVKD, per germline. Losses at the gene ends were 3 bases for V and 3 bases for J; bases not matched to a gene: 1. CDR3 amino acids: CAISDDRDYGYTF. The CDR3 DNA is TGTGCCATCAGTGACGACAGGGACTATGGCTACACCTTC.

The chain combines TRBV27 with TRBJ1-3; the D is unclear. Germline V CDR1 and CDR2: MNHEY, SMNVEV (reference sequence). The CDR3 spans 16 residues. Trimming left V 6 bases short and J 0 bases short, with 15 bases between. The CDR3 here is CASSPVTPSSGNTIYF. In nucleotides, the CDR3 is TGTGCCAGCAGCCCCGTCACCCCATCCTCTGGAAACACCATATATTTT.

This clone has only a few counts. J is TRBJ2-7 and V is TRBV19; D is possibly TRBD2 (6 bases). The CDR3 is 14 residues long. Looked up from germline, CDR1 is LNHDA and CDR2 is SQIVND (reference sequence). V was pared by 6 bases and J by 3 bases, with 15 bases between. CDR3 nucleotide sequence: TGTGCCAGTAGCATCTCGGGGGAACTCTACGAGCAGTACTTC. It encodes CASSISGELYEQYF.

This clone was observed a handful of times. The CDR3 reads CASSQAGGYNIQYF. CDR3 bases: TGCGCCAGCAGCCAAGCGGGGGGCTATAACATTCAGTACTTC. The chain uses TRBV4-1 and TRBJ2-4; D is possibly TRBD2 (7 bases). CDR1 and CDR2 (germline): MGHRA, YSYEKL. Trimming pared 1 base from V and 7 bases from J, leaving 11 bases between. The CDR3 is made up of 14 amino acids.

This clone is a singleton in its sample. The chain is built from TRBV13 and TRBJ2-7; 9 bases map to TRBD1. The germline CDR1 and CDR2 sequences are PRHDT and FYEKMQ (reference sequence). This CDR3 has 17 amino acids. The V gene end was trimmed by 3 bases and the J gene end by 7 bases; junction bases not matched to a gene: 16. CDR3 sequence reads: CASSFAGYTQGAGEQYF. The CDR3 region has the DNA TGTGCCAGCAGCTTTGCTGGCTACACACAGGGGGCGGGGGAGCAGTACTTC.

The gene calls are TRBV27 and TRBJ1-6; D unclear. The CDR3 extends over 16 amino acids. V lost 6 bases to trimming and J lost 0 bases, with 12 bases between them. Germline loops: CDR1 MNHEY, CDR2 SMNVEV (reference sequence). This chain's CDR3 is CASSRLTYSYNSPLHF. CDR3 coding DNA: TGTGCCAGCAGCCGACTGACTTACTCCTATAATTCACCCCTCCACTTT.

The count of this clone is one. The rearrangement joins TRBV29-1 to TRBJ1-1; D unresolved. The CDR3 is 13 residues long. From germline, CDR1 is SQVTM and CDR2 ANQGSEA. V shed 3 bases and J shed 5 bases, with 13 bases lying between them. The CDR3 sequence is CSVDPPGRTEAFF. In DNA, the CDR3 is TGCAGCGTTGACCCTCCCGGAAGAACTGAAGCTTTCTTT.

This chain links TRBV27 with TRBJ2-3, with 7 nucleotides matching TRBD1. Per germline, CDR1 MNHEY and CDR2 SMNVEV (reference sequence). V lost 8 bases, J lost 0 bases, and 8 bases stayed unmatched. The CDR3 consists of 15 residues. This chain's CDR3 is CASSPYRGSTDTQYF. The CDR3 DNA reads as TGTGCCAGCTCCCCGTACAGGGGAAGCACAGATACGCAGTATTTT.

The table lists this clone with a few counts. The rearrangement links TRBV7-9 to TRBJ2-6; the D gene is possibly TRBD2 (6 bases). Germline CDR1 and CDR2: SEHNR and FQNEAQ (reference sequence). The CDR3 has 16 amino acids. Trimming took off 0 bases at V and 2 bases at J, with 8 bases between the two ends. This chain's CDR3 is CASSLARETGANVLTF. The CDR3 coding sequence is TGTGCCAGCAGCTTAGCGCGGGAAACTGGGGCCAACGTCCTGACTTTC.

The genes are TRBV29-1 and TRBJ2-2; 9 nucleotides line up with TRBD1. V was pared by 4 bases and J by 7 bases, with 7 bases of the junction left unmatched. There are 14 residues in the CDR3. Germline loops: CDR1 SQVTM, CDR2 ANQGSEA. CDR3 sequence (DNA): TGCAGCGTTGCAACACAGGGGGCTGGCGGGGAGCTGTTTTTT. This sequence encodes CSVATQGAGGELFF.

The chain couples TRBV9 to TRBJ2-7; 9 nucleotides agree with TRBD1. Per germline, CDR1 SGDLS and CDR2 YYNGEE. V trimming: 4 bases; J trimming: 2 bases; junction bases outside the gene matches: 7. This CDR3 region has 15 residues. The CDR3, as DNA: TGTGCCAGCAGCCCCGGGACAGGGACCCCCTACGAGCAGTACTTC. Translation: CASSPGTGTPYEQYF.